This record looks at one TCR beta chain sequence and its context. The entry originates in a study of blood T cell repertoires in COVID-19. Study at large: The United States, Italy and Spain were the sources of the acute and convalescent COVID-19 samples.

During active infection, Seattle patients enrolled and were then monitored through disease. Authors' data handling: Researchers report that nucleated cell counts were estimated from reference gene primer amplification. Clones were read by immunoSEQ multiplex PCR, and TCRdb kept only the in-frame ones, dropping some. V and J calls and clone size are those listed in that table; D and trimming were worked out from the DNA. The table includes about 68,000 clones, 90% detected once. This CDR3 has 16 residues. V was trimmed by 3 bases and J by 5 bases, leaving 17 bases between them. Germline V gene data show CDR1 as MDHEN and CDR2 as SYDVKM.

The chain carries TRBV28 and TRBJ2-1, with a possible D match to TRBD1 (6 bases). Sequenced input: peripheral blood. The sequence came from a man aged 50-60 years with COVID-19, enrolled during active disease. For the CDR3, the DNA is TGTGCCAGCAGTTTTCGAGACTCGAGGGGGAACAATGAGCAGTTCTTC. It codes for CASSFRDSRGNNEQFF.